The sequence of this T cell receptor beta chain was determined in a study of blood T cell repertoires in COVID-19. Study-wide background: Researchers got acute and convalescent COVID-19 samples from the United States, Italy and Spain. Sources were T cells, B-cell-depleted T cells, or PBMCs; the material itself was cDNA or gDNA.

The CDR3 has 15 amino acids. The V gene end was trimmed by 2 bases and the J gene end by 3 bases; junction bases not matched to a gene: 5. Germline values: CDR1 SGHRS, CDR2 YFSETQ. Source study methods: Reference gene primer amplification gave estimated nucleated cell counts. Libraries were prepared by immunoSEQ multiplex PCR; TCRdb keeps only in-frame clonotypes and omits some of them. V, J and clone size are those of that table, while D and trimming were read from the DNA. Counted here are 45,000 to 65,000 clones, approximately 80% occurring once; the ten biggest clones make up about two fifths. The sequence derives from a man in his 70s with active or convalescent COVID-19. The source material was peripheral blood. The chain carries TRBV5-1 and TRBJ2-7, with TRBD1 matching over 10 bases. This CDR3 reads CASSFAGTGDYEQYF. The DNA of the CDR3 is TGCGCCAGCAGCTTTGCCGGGACAGGGGACTACGAGCAGTACTTC.